The 27 T cell receptor beta chains below all came from one sample that was sequenced in a study of tumor and adjacent non-tumor tissue in lung cancer (dated by TCRdb to between 2018 and 2020). RNA was extracted from bulk unsorted tissue and checked for quality with a NanoDrop ND-1000 and an Agilent 2100. Normal lung samples were distant non-tumor tissue taken more than 3 cm from the tumor edge. Libraries were prepared through multiplex PCR. The run used an Illumina HiSeq 2500. Following protocols modified from ARM-PCR, the researchers constructed TCRbeta libraries through three rounds of nested PCR with primers (Table S4). The public reads were reprocessed in TCRdb via fastp at Q25 and MiXCR, keeping in-frame beta chains. One record per CDR3 amino acid sequence lists the most common genes and DNA. For this sample there are tens of thousands of distinct CDR3 sequences; roughly 60% appear just once. Approximately 30% of the sample rests with the top ten.

The sequencing input was distant non-tumor lung tissue. The source of these receptors is a woman aged 70 to 79 with non-small cell lung cancer.

Regarding this clonotype: An end of the junction does not agree with germline; a read error may underlie this. This chain uses TRBV10-3 with TRBJ2-2; 9 bases line up with TRBD1. CDR1 and CDR2 from the germline V gene are ENHRY and SYGVKD. The CDR3 is 16 amino acids. Here the CDR3 DNA reads TGTGTCATCAGTGATACAGGGGGCGCCCGGACCGGGGAGCTGTATTTT. The encoded protein is CVISDTGGARTGELYF.

This clonotype was observed a few times. Its ends do not fully match the called genes, so a read error is possible. V is TRBV6-5 and J is TRBJ1-2; 9 bases align to TRBD1. The germline gives CDR1 MNHEY, CDR2 SVGAGI. This CDR3 is built from 16 residues. The CDR3 nucleotides read TGTGCCAGCAGCCTTCAAGCCGGGACAGGGTTCTATGGTTACACCTTC. Translated, it gives CASSLQAGTGFYGYTF.

By share, this clonotype ranks as medium-sized. The genes are TRBV11-1 and TRBJ1-1, with 8 bases aligning to TRBD1. This CDR3 comprises 13 residues. Germline-derived CDR1 and CDR2 are SGHAT and FQDESV (reference sequence). Trimming removed 5 bases from V and 7 bases from J; junction bases left unmatched: 6. The DNA of the CDR3 is TGTGCCAGCAGCCAGGACAGGGCCTATGAAGCTTTCTTT. Translated, it gives CASSQDRAYEAFF.

This clonotype has a handful of counts. With a much larger clone just one base away, this may be a read error. The chain combines TRBV12-3 or TRBV12-4 with TRBJ2-1, with 8 bases aligning to TRBD2. The CDR3 contains 17 residues. CDR3 sequence: CASNPPPLAGFYNEQSF. The CDR3 DNA reads as TGTGCCAGCAATCCTCCCCCCCTAGCGGGTTTCTACAATGAGCAGTCCTTC.

In this sample, this clonotype turned up once. At one end the junction does not follow the germline gene, possibly because of a read error. The CDR3 nucleotides are TGCGCCAGCACTGAGTTCTCTAGACAGGGACGATACAATGAGCAGTTCTTC. This sequence encodes CASTEFSRQGRYNEQFF. The chain links TRBV10-1 to TRBJ2-1; 7 bases agree with TRBD1. Germline V CDR1 and CDR2: WNHNN, SYGVQD (reference sequence). This CDR3 region has 17 residues.

Many counts were recorded for this clonotype. The chain recombines TRBV7-9 with TRBJ2-2; TRBD2 aligns across 7 bases. Unmatched junction bases numbered 10, after V lost 7 bases and J lost 5 bases. Germline V gene data show CDR1 as SEHNR and CDR2 as FQNEAQ (reference sequence). CDR3 length: 15 amino acids. Here the CDR3 DNA reads TGTGCCAGCATCGATGCGGGAGAAGGGACCGGGGAGCTGTTTTTT. Residues: CASIDAGEGTGELFF.

With respect to this clonotype: One end of the junction is discordant with germline, which a read error may explain. This chain links TRBV5-5 with TRBJ1-1; D call uncertain. The CDR3 runs 13 residues. Germline lookup yields CDR1 SGHKS and CDR2 YYEKEE (reference sequence). In DNA, the CDR3 is TGCGCCAACACCCTGCTAGGAGACACTGGAGCTTTCTTT. Its translation: CANTLLGDTGAFF.

The chain is built from TRBV7-9 and TRBJ2-3; TRBD2 matches at 7 bases. Germline CDR1 reads SEHNR; CDR2 reads FQNEAQ (reference sequence). V shed 6 bases and J 5 bases; nucleotides not matched to a gene: 14. CDR3 length: 16 residues. The CDR3 DNA reads TGTGCCAGCAGGGAAAGCGGGAATCTCGTGGGAGATACGCAGTATTTT. Translated, it gives CASRESGNLVGDTQYF.

Details on this clonotype: The junction does not match germline at one end; this may be a read error. This chain uses TRBV11-3 with TRBJ2-1; D not certain. CDR3 size: 14 residues. The germline CDR1 and CDR2 sequences are SGHNT and YENEEA. CDR3: CASSEDGFYDEQFF. CDR3 in DNA: TGTGCCAGCAGCGAAGACGGGTTCTACGATGAGCAGTTCTTC.

This clonotype was detected only a few times. This chain joins TRBV4-2 and TRBJ2-1, with TRBD2 matching over 10 bases. V trimming: 1 base; J trimming: 8 bases; junction bases outside the gene matches: 11. The CDR3 length is 17 residues. The germline gives CDR1 LGHNA, CDR2 YNFKEQ. In DNA form, the CDR3 reads TGTGCCAGCAGCCAAGTGCATTCCGGGACTAGCGCGCATGAGCAGTTCTTC. Protein product: CASSQVHSGTSAHEQFF.

This clonotype was seen repeatedly, ten times or more. The chain couples TRBV29-1 to TRBJ2-7; possibly TRBD1 or TRBD2 for D (6 bases each). The CDR3 totals 15 residues. Trimming stripped 3 bases from V and 0 bases from J, with 15 bases between. Germline V lookup: CDR1 SQVTM, CDR2 ANQGSEA. In DNA, the CDR3 is TGCAGCGTTGACCTGCGGAGGGGGAGCTCCTACGAGCAGTACTTC. It yields the protein CSVDLRRGSSYEQYF.

The table lists this clonotype with a few counts. Compared with germline, one end of the junction differs, possibly owing to a read error. The V call is TRBV29-1, the J call TRBJ2-7; a weak D match, TRBD2 (6 bases). The CDR3 contains 14 residues. CDR1 and CDR2 from the germline V gene are SQVTM and ANQGSEA. The CDR3 region has the DNA TGTAGCGTTGAACTTGGGGGGAGCTTCTACGAGCAGTACTTC. It translates to CSVELGGSFYEQYF.

With regard to this clonotype: No conserved phenylalanine or tryptophan ends this CDR3, so it is likely a read error. This chain connects TRBV29-1 to TRBJ2-3; D possibly corresponds to TRBD2 (5 bases). The CDR3 spans 16 residues. CDR1 and CDR2 from the germline V gene are SQVTM and ANQGSEA. V lost 8 bases to trimming and J lost 0 bases, with 21 bases between them. This CDR3 is CSLKEGSSSSTDTQYS. CDR3 sequence (DNA): TGCAGCCTAAAAGAGGGAAGCTCTTCGAGCACAGATACGCAGTATTCT.

This clonotype was picked up a small number of times. The CDR3 region is CASSLSSPNEQFF. The CDR3 DNA reads as TGTGCCAGCAGCTTAAGTAGCCCGAATGAGCAGTTCTTC. This chain joins TRBV11-2 and TRBJ2-1; no firm D call. The CDR3 sequence is 13 residues long. V dropped 2 bases and J dropped 7 bases, with 9 bases sitting between them. The germline CDR1 and CDR2 sequences are SGHAT and FQNNGV. Based on the CDR3 plus reference TRBV11-2 and TRBJ2-1, the full variable domain is EAGVAQSPRYKIIEKRQSVAFWCNPISGHATLYWYQQILGQGPKLLIQFQNNGVVDDSQLPKDRFSAERLKGVDSTLKIQPAKLEDSAVYLCASSLSSPNEQFFGPGTRLTVL.

This clonotype is a singleton in its sample. The chain has TRBV6-6 and TRBJ1-2; D not certain. Trimming took off 10 bases at V and 6 bases at J, with 24 bases between the two ends. Germline V gives CDR1 MNHNY, CDR2 SVGAGI (reference sequence). The CDR3 consists of 15 residues. The CDR3 sequence is CANIYRLLSQNGYTF. CDR3 nucleotides: TGTGCCAACATCTACAGACTACTCAGTCAGAATGGCTACACCTTC.

With regard to this clonotype: A much larger clone sits a single nucleotide away, making a read error possible. This chain joins TRBV5-4 and TRBJ2-5; 9 positions match TRBD2. The CDR3 consists of 13 residues. Per the germline V gene, CDR1 is SGHNT and CDR2 is YYREEE (reference sequence). This CDR3 reads CASSVTSGETRYF. CDR3 sequence (DNA): TGTGCCAGCAGCGTGACTAGCGGAGAGACCCGGTACTTC.

Worth noting for this clonotype: The junction does not match germline at one end; this may be a read error. The rearrangement uses TRBV6-6 and TRBJ2-1; 8 nucleotides agree with TRBD2. This CDR3 spans 20 amino acids. In germline, CDR1 is MNHNY, CDR2 SVGAGI (reference sequence). The CDR3 bases are TGTGCCGGCAGTTATCCCACCCGTATCATAGCGGGACGCTCCTACAATGAGCAGTTCTTC. Amino acid sequence: CAGSYPTRIIAGRSYNEQFF.

A word on this clonotype: A read error may explain this, as a much larger clone is one base away. This chain connects TRBV20-1 to TRBJ2-3; 7 bases line up with TRBD2. From germline, CDR1 is DFQATT and CDR2 SNEGSKA (reference sequence). This CDR3 comprises 14 residues. The V and J ends lost 3 bases and 1 base, in that order; junction bases with no gene match: 4. CDR3 nucleotides: TGCAGTGCTAGCACCGGGAGGCGCACAGATACGCAGTATTTT. As protein: CSASTGRRTDTQYF.

This clonotype was seen ten or more times. This CDR3 is CASSTIPLAGDFNEQYF. CDR3 coding DNA: TGCGCCAGCAGTACCATCCCTCTAGCGGGAGATTTCAACGAGCAGTACTTC. The J gene is TRBJ2-7, the V gene TRBV10-1; 10 bases align to TRBD2. V lost 5 bases and J lost 5; bases outside the gene matches: 15. CDR1 and CDR2 from the germline V gene are WNHNN and SYGVQD (reference sequence). This CDR3 has 17 amino acids.

Of note for this clonotype: A single base separates this from a much larger clone, so it may be a read error. This chain links TRBV25-1 with TRBJ2-5; D is perhaps TRBD2 (5 bases). Germline V gene sequence: CDR1 MGHDK, CDR2 SYGVNS. CDR3 length: 16 residues. Here the CDR3 reads CASSSADGAVWETQHF. As DNA, the CDR3 is TGTGCCAGCAGTTCCGCTGACGGTGCAGTCTGGGAGACCCAGCACTTC.

J is TRBJ1-1 and V is TRBV27, with a tentative D call TRBD1 (6 bases). V was trimmed by 6 bases and J by 0 bases, leaving 20 bases between them. Per the germline V gene, CDR1 is MNHEY and CDR2 is SMNVEV (reference sequence). The CDR3 contains 17 residues. CDR3 amino acids: CASRHSKGVEMNTEAFF. The DNA of the CDR3 is TGTGCCAGCAGACATAGTAAGGGGGTCGAAATGAACACTGAAGCTTTCTTT.

This clonotype is labeled medium-sized. This rearrangement joins TRBV6-5 to TRBJ1-4, with D tentatively TRBD1 (5 bases). V lost 0 bases and J 8 bases, leaving 13 bases between the germline ends. The V gene's germline CDR1 is MNHEY and CDR2 SVGAGI. CDR3 length: 15 amino acids. CDR3 region: CASSYSGLKQEKLFF. Here the CDR3 DNA reads TGTGCCAGCAGTTACTCGGGGCTTAAGCAAGAAAAACTGTTTTTT.

This clonotype was counted only a few times. The final CDR3 position lacks the conserved phenylalanine or tryptophan, pointing to a likely read error. The J gene is TRBJ1-1, the V gene TRBV5-4, with D perhaps TRBD1 (6 bases). Per germline, CDR1 SGHNT and CDR2 YYREEE (reference sequence). Trimming shortened V by 1 base and J by 7 bases, and 11 bases separated the two germline ends. The CDR3 is 13 residues long. The CDR3 DNA is TGTGCCAGCAGCTTGTGGGCAGGGGATGAAGCTTTCCTT. Encoded protein: CASSLWAGDEAFL.

At least ten counts were recorded for this clonotype. This chain connects TRBV5-4 to TRBJ2-1, with 10 bases matching TRBD2. V lost 7 bases and J lost 3; bases outside the gene matches: 7. This CDR3 is 15 amino acids long. Per germline, CDR1 SGHNT and CDR2 YYREEE (reference sequence). CDR3 nucleotides: TGTGCCAGCGCCCTCGGGACTAGCGTCTACAATGAGCAGTTCTTC. It yields the protein CASALGTSVYNEQFF.

In its sample, this clonotype was seen a few times. A read error may be the cause here, since a much bigger clone is one base away. The chain employs TRBV7-8 and TRBJ2-3; D not certain. V lost 2 bases and J lost 5, with 11 bases in between. The CDR3 is 14 residues long. CDR1 is SGHVS and CDR2 is FQNEAQ in the germline V gene. The DNA of the CDR3 is TGTGCCAGCAGCTTATGGGGATCCAGAGATACGCAGTATTTT. Translation: CASSLWGSRDTQYF.

A note on this clonotype: Germline is not matched at one junction end, which may reflect a read error. The rearrangement links TRBV6-5 to TRBJ1-6; TRBD1 matches 9 bases. This CDR3 comprises 17 residues. Germline assignment: CDR1 MNHEY and CDR2 SVGAGI. The CDR3 loop is CVSSYPSGTGFNSPLHF. In DNA, the CDR3 is TGTGTCAGCAGTTACCCCTCCGGGACAGGGTTTAACTCACCCCTCCACTTT.

This clonotype was observed once. A read error may explain this, as a much larger clone is one base away. CDR3 region: CASVGTGGPLHEQYF. The CDR3 nucleotides read TGTGCCAGCGTCGGGACAGGGGGCCCTCTGCACGAGCAGTACTTC. The chain couples TRBV28 to TRBJ2-7, with 12 bases identical to TRBD1. Germline loops: CDR1 MDHEN, CDR2 SYDVKM. Germline trimming cut 8 bases from V and 5 bases from J; bases unmatched to any gene: 10. The CDR3 contains 15 residues.